This T cell receptor beta chain originates from a study of T cells expressing NK-cell markers. As to this clonotype: What it binds is unknown.

With UMIs, 5'RACE template switching was used to make TCR beta cDNA. TCRdb re-called the 5' RACE reads and catalogs CDR3 proteins one per entry, DNA excluded. The table lists 150,000 to 200,000 distinct CDR3 sequences. Notes on the study in general: Of CD8+ T cells, 1.0-7.0% belonged to dominant NKG2C+ clonotypes in five to seven donors. The leading position in the CD3+CD56-NKG2C+ fraction of a handful of donors also went to these clonotypes.

CDR3 length: 14 amino acids. Germline V lookup: CDR1 SGHDT, CDR2 YYEEEE. The TCR was taken from a man aged 18 to 69 in good health. The rearrangement joins TRBV5-6 to TRBJ1-5. Sequencing used blood T cells: a sorted CD56 or NKG2C T cell subset, CD4+ or CD8+ T cells, or bulk PBMC T cells (not recorded which). The CDR3 here is CASSLVGGEGPQHF.